The T cell receptor (beta chain) under discussion was sequenced for a study of CD8+CD57+ T cells in acquired aplastic anemia (dated by TCRdb to 2016 to 2019). About the study as a whole: A mean of 3.2 ug of DNA, ranging from roughly 0.18 to 30 ug, was extracted from sorted CD4+ and CD8+ cells. An average of roughly 9.8 million reads for CD4+ cells and around 11 million reads for CD8+ cells was obtained from healthy donor samples. The paper's findings and limits, for the study overall: Fewer than 35 CD8+ CDR3 sequences were found to be shared between patients and controls, but these sequences appeared to be highly expressed in patients and within the immunodominant clones of the patients. No significant difference in CD8+ Simpson's diversity was found between patients and healthy controls (P=0.060).

By sample share, this clonotype is medium-sized (0.01 to 0.1%). Its binding antigen is unknown. No base quality values were provided; no much bigger clone lies one nucleotide off. Reading the germline V gene (reference sequence) gives CDR1 SEHNR and CDR2 FQNEAQ. V and J are truncated by 1 base and 4 bases respectively, leaving an intervening sequence of 8 bases. Its CDR3 holds 13 amino acids, cysteine through phenylalanine. The only DNA kept is the CDR3, 39 bases in frame from the first base. Genomic DNA served as template for TCR beta VDJ combination and CDR3 sequence profiling. An Illumina HiSeq 2000 was used for TCR repertoire sequencing. As for the authors' bioinformatics: TRBV/TRBJ rearrangement plots, CDR3 size and DJ length profiles, and Simpson's diversity index were used to evaluate the repertoires. The most abundant DNA sequence in the deep sequencing data was taken as the immunodominant clone. CDR3 amino acid sequences were screened for sharing across subjects and compared with published repertoires and the VDJdb database. TCRdb passed the public sequencing reads through fastp at Q25 and MiXCR, retaining productive beta sequences. Identical CDR3 proteins give one entry, which carries the most common genes and DNA. What appears here as the V and J calls and clone size reflects TCRdb's work, not the paper's. A total of approximately 70,000 distinct CDR3 sequences appear in this sample, about 56% of them only once. Clones ranked in the top ten supply about 2.5% of the sample.

In this study, sorted CD4+ and CD8+ T cells from the blood of healthy subjects and of severe aplastic anemia patients had their TCR repertoires deep-sequenced. Ficoll-Paque density gradient centrifugation was used to isolate peripheral blood mononuclear cells. CD4+ and CD8+ T cells were sorted by FACS or magnetic beads before DNA extraction. Input material: sorted CD4+, CD8+, or CD8+CD57+ T cells (not recorded which) from PBMCs. The rearranged chain carries TRBV7-9 and TRBJ2-7; the D gene is unclear. This clonotype was obtained from a human donor in good health, serving as a control. The nucleotides are TGTGCCAGCAGCTTAGAGGGCGGATACGAGCAGTACTTC. Its protein product is CASSLEGGYEQYF.